The clone carrying this TCR beta chain came up many times. The sample originates from a study of T cells in Graves' hyperthyroidism and ophthalmopathy. This CDR3 is 14 amino acids long. V gave up 5 bases and J gave up 6 bases, with 17 bases separating them. Looked up from germline, CDR1 is SGHRS and CDR2 is YFSETQ. It was RNA transcripts that yielded the amplified TCR beta CDR3 regions. The study used the HTBI primer set for a first-round RT-PCR of the TCR CDR3. Via MiXCR, TCRdb re-called the multiplex PCR reads, giving one row per CDR3 protein. This sample yields fewer than 550,000 distinct CDR3 sequences, of which roughly 14% are seen a single time; 13% to 15% belongs to the top ten. Patients having uncontrolled infection, another autoimmune disease, pregnancy or lactation were not included.

The rearrangement links TRBV5-1 to TRBJ1-1; no clear D. Sequenced sample: blood. The receptor was isolated from a young woman with Graves' hyperthyroidism. In DNA, the CDR3 is TGCGCCAGCAGTAGAAGTAGCCTTCGGGCTGAAGCTTTCTTT. Amino acid sequence: CASSRSSLRAEAFF.